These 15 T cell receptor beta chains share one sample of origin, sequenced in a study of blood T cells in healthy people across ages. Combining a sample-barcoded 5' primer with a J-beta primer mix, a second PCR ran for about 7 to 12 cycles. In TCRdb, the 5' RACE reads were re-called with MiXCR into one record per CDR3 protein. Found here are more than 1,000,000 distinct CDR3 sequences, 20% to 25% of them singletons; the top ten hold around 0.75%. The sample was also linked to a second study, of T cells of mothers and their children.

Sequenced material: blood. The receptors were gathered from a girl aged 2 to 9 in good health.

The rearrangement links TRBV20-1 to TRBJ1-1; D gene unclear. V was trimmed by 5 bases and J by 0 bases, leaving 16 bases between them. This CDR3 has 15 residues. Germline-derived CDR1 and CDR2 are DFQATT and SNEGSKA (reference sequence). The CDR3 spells CSAQASDYMNTEAFF. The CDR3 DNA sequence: TGCAGTGCTCAGGCCAGCGATTACATGAACACTGAAGCTTTCTTT.

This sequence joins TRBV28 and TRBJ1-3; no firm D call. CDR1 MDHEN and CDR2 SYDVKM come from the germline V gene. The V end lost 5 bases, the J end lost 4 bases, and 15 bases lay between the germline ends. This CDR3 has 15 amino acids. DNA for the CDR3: TGTGCCAGCAGTCCCCCCCGAGGTACGGGAAACACCATATATTTT. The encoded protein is CASSPPRGTGNTIYF. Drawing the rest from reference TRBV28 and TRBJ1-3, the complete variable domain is DVKVTQSSRYLVKRTGEKVFLECVQDMDHENMFWYRQDPGLGLRLIYFSYDVKMKEKGDIPEGYSVSREKKERFSLILESASTNQTSMYLCASSPPRGTGNTIYFGEGSWLTVV.

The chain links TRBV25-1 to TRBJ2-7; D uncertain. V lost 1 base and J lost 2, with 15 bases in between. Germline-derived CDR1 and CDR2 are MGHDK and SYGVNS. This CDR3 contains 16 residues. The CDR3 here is CASSEFPPFQAYEQYF. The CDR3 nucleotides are TGTGCCAGCAGTGAATTCCCTCCCTTTCAGGCCTACGAGCAGTACTTC.

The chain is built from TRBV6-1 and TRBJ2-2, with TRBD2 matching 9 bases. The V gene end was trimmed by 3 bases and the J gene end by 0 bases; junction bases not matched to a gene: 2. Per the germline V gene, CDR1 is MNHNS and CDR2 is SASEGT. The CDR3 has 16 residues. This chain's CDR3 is CASSDGLATNTGELFF. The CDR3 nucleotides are TGTGCCAGCAGTGATGGACTAGCGACGAACACCGGGGAGCTGTTTTTT.

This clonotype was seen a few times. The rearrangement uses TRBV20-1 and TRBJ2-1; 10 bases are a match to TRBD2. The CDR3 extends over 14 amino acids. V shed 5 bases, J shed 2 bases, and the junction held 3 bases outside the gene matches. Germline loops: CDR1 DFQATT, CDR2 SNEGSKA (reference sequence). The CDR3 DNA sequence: TGCAGTGCTGAAAGCGGGAGGGCCTACAATGAGCAGTTCTTC. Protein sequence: CSAESGRAYNEQFF.

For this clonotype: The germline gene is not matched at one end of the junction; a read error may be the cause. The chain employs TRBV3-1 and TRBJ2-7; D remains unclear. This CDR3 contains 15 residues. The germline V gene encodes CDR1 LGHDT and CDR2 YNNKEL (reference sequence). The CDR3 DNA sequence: TGTGCCAGCAGTCAAGATGTTATTCGGTACAACGAGCAGTACTTC. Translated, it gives CASSQDVIRYNEQYF.

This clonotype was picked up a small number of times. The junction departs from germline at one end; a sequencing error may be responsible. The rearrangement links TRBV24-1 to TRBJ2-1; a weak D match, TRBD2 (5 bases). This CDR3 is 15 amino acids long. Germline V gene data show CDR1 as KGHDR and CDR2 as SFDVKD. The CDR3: CATSVLTLLGETQHF. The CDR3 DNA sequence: TGTGCCACCAGTGTTCTGACTCTACTTGGGGAGACCCAGCACTTC.

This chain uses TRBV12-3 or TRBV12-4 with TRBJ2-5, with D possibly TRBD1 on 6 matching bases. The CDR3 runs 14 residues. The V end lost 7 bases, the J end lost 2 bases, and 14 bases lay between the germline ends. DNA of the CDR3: TGTGCCAGCACCCGGACAGCCTATCAAGAGACCCAGTACTTC. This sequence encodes CASTRTAYQETQYF.

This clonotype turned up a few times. The CDR3 nucleotides are TGTGCCAGCAGCGCCGGACTCGCCTCTGGAAACACCATATATTTT. This sequence encodes CASSAGLASGNTIYF. This chain connects TRBV7-9 to TRBJ1-3, with no clear D. V was cut by 5 bases and J by 0 bases, with 11 bases left in between. This CDR3 contains 15 residues. Germline CDR1 reads SEHNR; CDR2 reads FQNEAQ (reference sequence).

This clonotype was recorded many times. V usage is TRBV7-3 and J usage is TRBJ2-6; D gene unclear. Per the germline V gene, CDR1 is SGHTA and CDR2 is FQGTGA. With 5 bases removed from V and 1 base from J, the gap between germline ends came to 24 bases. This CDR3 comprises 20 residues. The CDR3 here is CASSPSPPSEIRSGANVLTF. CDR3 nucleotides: TGTGCCAGCAGCCCCTCTCCCCCATCGGAGATTCGTTCTGGGGCCAACGTCCTGACTTTC.

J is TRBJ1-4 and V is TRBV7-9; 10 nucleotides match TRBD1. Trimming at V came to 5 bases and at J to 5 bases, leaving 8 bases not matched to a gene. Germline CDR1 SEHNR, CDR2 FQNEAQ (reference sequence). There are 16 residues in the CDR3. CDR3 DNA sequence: TGTGCCAGCAGCGCGGGACCGGGACAGGGGAATGAAAAACTGTTTTTT. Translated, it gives CASSAGPGQGNEKLFF.

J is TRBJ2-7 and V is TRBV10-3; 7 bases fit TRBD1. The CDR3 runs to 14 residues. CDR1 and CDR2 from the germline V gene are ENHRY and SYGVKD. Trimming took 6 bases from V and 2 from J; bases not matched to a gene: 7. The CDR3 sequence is CAISEDRATYEQYF. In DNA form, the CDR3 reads TGTGCCATCAGCGAAGACAGGGCCACCTACGAGCAGTACTTC.

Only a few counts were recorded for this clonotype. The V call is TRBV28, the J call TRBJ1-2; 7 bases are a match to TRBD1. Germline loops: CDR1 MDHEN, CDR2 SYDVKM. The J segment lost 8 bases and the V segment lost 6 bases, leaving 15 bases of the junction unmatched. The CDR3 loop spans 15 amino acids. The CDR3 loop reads CASRTGTVALRGYTF. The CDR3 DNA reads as TGTGCCAGCAGGACAGGGACAGTCGCTCTAAGAGGCTACACCTTC.

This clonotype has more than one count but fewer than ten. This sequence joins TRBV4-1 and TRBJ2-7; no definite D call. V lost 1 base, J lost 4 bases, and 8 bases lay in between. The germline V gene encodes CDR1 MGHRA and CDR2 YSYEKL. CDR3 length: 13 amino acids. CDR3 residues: CASSQVSRYEQYF. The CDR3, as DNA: TGCGCCAGCAGCCAAGTGTCAAGATACGAGCAGTACTTC.

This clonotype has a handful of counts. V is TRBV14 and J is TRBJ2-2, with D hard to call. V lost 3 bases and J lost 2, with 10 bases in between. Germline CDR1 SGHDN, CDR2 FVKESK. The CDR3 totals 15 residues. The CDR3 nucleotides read TGTGCCAGCAGCCAGCGTCTGGATAACACCGGGGAGCTGTTTTTT. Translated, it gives CASSQRLDNTGELFF.